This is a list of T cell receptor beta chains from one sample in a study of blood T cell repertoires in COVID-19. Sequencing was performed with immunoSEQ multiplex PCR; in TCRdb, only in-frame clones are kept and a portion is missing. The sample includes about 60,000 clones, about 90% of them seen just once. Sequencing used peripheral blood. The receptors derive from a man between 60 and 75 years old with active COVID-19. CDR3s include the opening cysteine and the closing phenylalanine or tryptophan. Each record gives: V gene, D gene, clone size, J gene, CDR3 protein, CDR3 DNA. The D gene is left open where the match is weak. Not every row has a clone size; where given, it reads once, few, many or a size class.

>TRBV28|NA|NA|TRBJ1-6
CASSLIRGLSPLHF
TGTGCCAGCAGTTTGATAAGGGGTCTTTCACCCCTCCACTTT
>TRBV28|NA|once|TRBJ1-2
CASSLEQVFHGYTF
TGTGCCAGCAGTTTGGAACAGGTTTTTCATGGCTACACCTTC
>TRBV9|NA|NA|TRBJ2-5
CASSVSQQETQYF
TGTGCCAGCAGCGTATCACAACAAGAGACCCAGTACTTC
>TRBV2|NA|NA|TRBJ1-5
CASSEEGPHQPQHF
TGTGCCAGCAGTGAAGAGGGGCCGCATCAGCCCCAGCATTTT
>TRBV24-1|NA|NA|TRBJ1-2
CATSDPGRYGYTF
TGTGCCACCAGTGATCCGGGGAGGTATGGCTACACCTTC
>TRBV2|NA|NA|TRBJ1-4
CATGPFRTNEKLFF
TGTGCCACGGGTCCGTTTCGGACTAATGAAAAACTGTTTTTT
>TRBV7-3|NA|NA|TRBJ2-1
CASSLKSGSYNEQFF
TGTGCCAGCAGCTTAAAGAGCGGCTCCTACAATGAGCAGTTCTTC
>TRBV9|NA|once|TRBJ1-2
CASSGPGQSYGYTF
TGTGCCAGCAGCGGACCGGGACAAAGCTATGGCTACACCTTC
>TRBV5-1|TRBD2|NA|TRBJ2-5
CASSLVSGAYQETQYF
TGCGCCAGCAGCTTGGTTAGCGGGGCGTACCAAGAGACCCAGTACTTC
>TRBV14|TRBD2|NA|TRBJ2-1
CASSQVSVGRARNEQFF
TGTGCCAGCAGCCAAGTATCGGTCGGGAGGGCCAGGAATGAGCAGTTCTTC
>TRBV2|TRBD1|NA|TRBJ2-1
CASTGQGLGEQFF
TGTGCCAGCACAGGACAGGGGTTGGGTGAGCAGTTCTTC
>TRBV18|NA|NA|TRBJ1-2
CASSPPSQANYGYTF
TGTGCCAGCTCACCACCGAGCCAGGCTAACTATGGCTACACCTTC
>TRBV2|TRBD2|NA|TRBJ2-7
CASSDSVAGVREQYF
TGTGCCAGCAGTGATTCAGTAGCGGGAGTTAGGGAGCAGTACTTC
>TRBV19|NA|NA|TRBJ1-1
CASRRTVSTEAFF
TGTGCCAGCCGGAGGACGGTCTCCACTGAAGCTTTCTTT
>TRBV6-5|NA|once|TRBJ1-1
CASSYSRDTEAFF
TGTGCCAGCAGTTACTCGAGGGACACTGAAGCTTTCTTT
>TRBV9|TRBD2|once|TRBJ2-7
CASSEAGTSGYEQYF
TGTGCCAGCAGCGAAGCCGGGACTAGCGGCTACGAGCAGTACTTC
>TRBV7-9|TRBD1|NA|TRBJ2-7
CASSRGTVNYEQYF
TGTGCCAGCAGCCGAGGGACAGTCAACTACGAGCAGTACTTC
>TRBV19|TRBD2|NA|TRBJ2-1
CASSLRSGGNEQFF
TGTGCCAGTAGTTTGAGAAGCGGGGGAAATGAGCAGTTCTTC
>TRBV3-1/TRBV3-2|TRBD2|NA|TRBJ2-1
CASSSSSGGARNEQFF
TGTGCCAGCAGCTCTAGTAGCGGGGGGGCGCGGAATGAGCAGTTCTTC
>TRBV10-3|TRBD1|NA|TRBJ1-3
CAADRGLGNTIYF
TGTGCCGCGGACAGGGGGCTTGGAAACACCATATATTTT
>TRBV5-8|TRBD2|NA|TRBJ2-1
CASSIGLAVYNEQFF
TGTGCCAGCAGCATCGGACTAGCGGTCTACAATGAGCAGTTCTTC
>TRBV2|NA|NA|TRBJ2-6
CASITRTALTLSGANVLTF
TGTGCCAGCATCACTCGGACAGCCTTAACTCTCTCTGGGGCCAACGTCCTGACTTTC
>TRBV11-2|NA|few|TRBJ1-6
CASSLRRGYYNSPLHF
TGTGCCAGCAGCCTGCGGCGGGGGTATTATAATTCACCCCTCCACTTT
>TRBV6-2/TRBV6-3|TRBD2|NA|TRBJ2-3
CASSFGRATDTQYF
TGTGCCAGCAGTTTCGGGAGGGCCACAGATACGCAGTATTTT
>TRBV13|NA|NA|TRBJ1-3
CASSTNEGRPGNTIYF
TGTGCCAGCAGCACGAACGAGGGCAGGCCAGGAAACACCATATATTTT
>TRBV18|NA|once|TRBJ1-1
CASWGTGNTEAFF
TGTGCCAGCTGGGGAACAGGGAACACTGAAGCTTTCTTT
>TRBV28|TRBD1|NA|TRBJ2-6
CASGDIGQGGLYSGANVLTF
TGTGCCAGCGGGGATATCGGACAGGGTGGCCTTTACTCTGGGGCCAACGTCCTGACTTTC
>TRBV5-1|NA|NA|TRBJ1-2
CASSLSRPRGSGGPDYGYTF
TGCGCCAGCAGCTTGTCCCGCCCCCGGGGATCCGGCGGACCAGACTATGGCTACACCTTC
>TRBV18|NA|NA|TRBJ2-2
CASARNKNTGELFF
TGTGCCAGCGCGAGGAACAAAAACACCGGGGAGCTGTTTTTT
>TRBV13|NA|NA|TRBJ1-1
CASSLRTALWTEAFF
TGTGCCAGCAGCTTACGAACAGCATTATGGACTGAAGCTTTCTTT